Shown below are 30 T cell receptor beta chains from a single sample sequenced in a study of T cell responses to AZD1222 COVID-19 vaccine. TCRdb's table, derived via immunoSEQ multiplex PCR, lists solely in-frame clones and lacks some. Of tens of thousands of clones in the sample, 88% were seen once. The sample in question was peripheral blood, obtained 28 days after the second AZD1222 dose. These receptors were taken from an adult who received the AZD1222 COVID-19 vaccine.

The CDR3: CASSSILSNQPQHF. DNA for the CDR3: TGTGCCAGCAGTTCAATATTAAGCAATCAGCCCCAGCATTTT. This sequence joins TRBV2 and TRBJ1-5; no definite D call. CDR3 length equals 14 residues. The ends were cut back, 5 bases at V and 1 base at J, with 9 bases in the middle. The germline gives CDR1 SNHLY, CDR2 FYNNEI. Drawing the rest from reference TRBV2 and TRBJ1-5, the complete variable domain is EPEVTQTPSHQVTQMGQEVILRCVPISNHLYFYWYRQILGQKVEFLVSFYNNEISEKSEIFDDQFSVERPDGSNFTLKIRSTKLEDSAMYFCASSSILSNQPQHFGDGTRLSIL.

The chain recombines TRBV3-1 (or the pseudogene TRBV3-2) with TRBJ2-3; D remains ambiguous. Germline CDR1 LGHDT, CDR2 YNNKEL (reference sequence). The V end was cut by 2 bases, the J end by 4 bases, with 4 bases between. The length of the CDR3 is 12 residues. This chain's CDR3 is CASSQLADTQYF. The CDR3 DNA is TGTGCCAGCAGCCAACTAGCAGATACGCAGTATTTT.

The rearrangement uses TRBV18 and TRBJ1-3; 12 bases line up with TRBD1. This CDR3 has 17 residues. The J segment lost 2 bases and the V segment lost 0 bases, leaving 2 bases of the junction unmatched. Germline V gives CDR1 KGHSH, CDR2 LQKENI. The chain's CDR3 is CASSPPGQGATGNTIYF. As DNA, the CDR3 is TGTGCCAGCTCACCACCGGGACAGGGGGCGACTGGAAACACCATATATTTT.

This clone was detected once. The chain has TRBV19 and TRBJ1-1, with a tentative D call TRBD1 (5 bases). The CDR3 has 14 amino acids. Trimming cost V 6 bases and J 4 bases, with 15 bases left between them. Germline CDR1 and CDR2: LNHDA and SQIVND (reference sequence). The CDR3: CASSPGPGGTEAFF. Here the CDR3 DNA reads TGTGCCAGTAGCCCCGGACCGGGGGGCACTGAAGCTTTCTTT. The full variable domain, completed using reference TRBV19 and TRBJ1-1, is DGGITQSPKYLFRKEGQNVTLSCEQNLNHDAMYWYRQDPGQGLRLIYYSQIVNDFQKGDIAEGYSVSREKKESFPLTVTSAQKNPTAFYLCASSPGPGGTEAFFGQGTRLTVV.

V gene TRBV4-3 combines with J gene TRBJ1-2; 9 bases align to TRBD1. V lost 1 base, J lost 4 bases, and 4 bases stayed unmatched. The germline V gene encodes CDR1 LGHNA and CDR2 YSLEER. The CDR3 spans 15 residues. Here the CDR3 reads CASSQGDRDSYGYTF. The CDR3 nucleotides are TGCGCCAGCAGCCAAGGGGACAGGGATTCCTATGGCTACACCTTC.

The rearrangement joins TRBV7-2 to TRBJ1-3, with TRBD1 matching over 8 bases. The germline CDR1 and CDR2 sequences are SGHTA and FQGNSA. The CDR3 consists of 15 residues. Trimming cost V 1 base and J 2 bases; bases outside gene matches: 1. The CDR3 reads CASSLDRGTGNTIYF. In DNA, the CDR3 is TGTGCCAGCAGCTTAGACAGGGGGACTGGAAACACCATATATTTT.

This chain links TRBV15 with TRBJ1-4; 10 nucleotides match TRBD1. Germline CDR1 and CDR2: LNHNV and YYDKDF (reference sequence). J gave up 13 bases and V 1 base, and 12 bases lay outside the gene matches. The CDR3 length is 16 residues. The CDR3 nucleotides read TGTGCCACCAGCAGAGCCGGGACAGGGGTCTTGACGGCACTGTTTTTT. Translating it yields CATSRAGTGVLTALFF.

The V gene is TRBV19, the J gene TRBJ2-1; TRBD1 matches 9 bases. The CDR3 sequence is 17 residues long. Germline CDR1 and CDR2: LNHDA and SQIVND (reference sequence). V shed 3 bases and J 5 bases; nucleotides not matched to a gene: 11. The CDR3 loop reads CASSMMGGTGRNNEQFF. CDR3 in DNA: TGTGCCAGTAGTATGATGGGGGGGACAGGGAGGAACAATGAGCAGTTCTTC.

This clone was picked up one time. The gene calls are TRBV7-9 and TRBJ2-1, with 8 bases aligning to TRBD1. Trimming took 1 base from V and 5 from J; bases not matched to a gene: 7. This CDR3 has 16 residues. The germline V gene encodes CDR1 SEHNR and CDR2 FQNEAQ (reference sequence). CDR3 DNA sequence: TGTGCCAGCAGCTTAGATCAGGGGGCGTACAACAATGAGCAGTTCTTC. Translation: CASSLDQGAYNNEQFF.

The chain combines TRBV7-2 with TRBJ1-6; D remains unclear. This CDR3 has 13 residues. Germline-derived CDR1 and CDR2 are SGHTA and FQGNSA. V was shortened by 0 bases and J by 7 bases, with 4 bases between the two germline ends. This CDR3 reads CASSLAGNSPLHF. The CDR3 DNA reads as TGTGCCAGCAGCTTAGCAGGGAATTCACCCCTCCACTTT.

This clone was counted once. This rearrangement joins TRBV7-3 to TRBJ2-7, with TRBD2 matching 8 bases. CDR1 is SGHTA and CDR2 is FQGTGA in the germline V gene. The CDR3 sequence is 16 residues long. Losses at the gene ends were 1 base for V and 4 bases for J; bases not matched to a gene: 9. Here the CDR3 reads CASSLSGPGGPYEQYF. DNA for the CDR3: TGTGCCAGCAGCTTAAGCGGCCCGGGAGGGCCTTACGAGCAGTACTTC.

The chain is built from TRBV21-1 and TRBJ2-7; the table's D call, TRBD2, was not checked against the DNA. TRBV21-1 is tagged as a pseudogene. The CDR3 sequence is 16 residues long. CDR3 sequence (DNA): TGTGCCAGCAGCAAAGTAAGCCAGCGGGAATCCTACGAGCAGTACTTC. Amino acid sequence: CASSKVSQRESYEQYF.

This chain joins TRBV15 and TRBJ1-5; D is unclear. The V gene lost 3 bases and the J gene lost 11 bases, with 14 bases spanning the gap. Germline V gives CDR1 LNHNV, CDR2 YYDKDF (reference sequence). The CDR3 sequence is 13 residues long. The CDR3 DNA reads TGTGCCACCAGCAGTGGATTCGGAGGATCCCAGCATTTT. The encoded protein is CATSSGFGGSQHF.

The chain is built from TRBV4-2 and TRBJ1-5; D is uncertain. The V end lost 0 bases, the J end lost 5 bases, and 14 bases lay between the germline ends. The CDR3 sequence is 16 residues long. The V gene's germline CDR1 is LGHNA and CDR2 YNFKEQ. The CDR3 coding sequence is TGTGCCAGCAGCCAAGATAGCGGCAGGAGTTATCAGCCCCAGCATTTT. Translation: CASSQDSGRSYQPQHF.

This clone was seen a few times. V is TRBV27 and J is TRBJ2-7, with TRBD1 as a possible D gene (5 bases). The CDR3 runs to 13 residues. V lost 3 bases and J lost 6, with 12 bases in between. Germline V gene data show CDR1 as MNHEY and CDR2 as SMNVEV (reference sequence). In DNA form, the CDR3 reads TGTGCCAGCAGTTTCGTCCAAAGGGGCGAGCAGTACTTC. It codes for CASSFVQRGEQYF.

This clone was detected once. The V call is TRBV30, the J call TRBJ2-3; 7 nucleotides match TRBD2. Germline CDR1 GTSNPN, CDR2 SVGIG (reference sequence). The CDR3 consists of 14 residues. V shed 5 bases, J shed 4 bases, and the junction held 9 bases outside the gene matches. Here the CDR3 DNA reads TGTGCCTGGGGGCCGGGGGGAGGATCAGATACGCAGTATTTT. Translated: CAWGPGGGSDTQYF.

This clone was counted only a few times. V gene TRBV3-1 (or the pseudogene TRBV3-2) combines with J gene TRBJ1-6, with D perhaps matching TRBD1 (5 bases). This CDR3 has 17 residues. The V gene lost 4 bases and the J gene lost 7 bases, with 20 bases spanning the gap. CDR1 and CDR2 from the germline V gene are LGHDT and YNNKEL (reference sequence). This chain's CDR3 is CASSLGGGGDWNSPLHF. Here the CDR3 DNA reads TGTGCCAGCAGCCTCGGCGGGGGAGGGGATTGGAATTCACCCCTCCACTTT.

This chain links TRBV7-2 with TRBJ2-1; D gene ambiguous. This CDR3 comprises 13 residues. Germline V gene sequence: CDR1 SGHTA, CDR2 FQGNSA. V lost 1 base to trimming and J lost 8 bases, with 9 bases between them. As DNA, the CDR3 is TGTGCCAGCAGCTTAGAACTATTCCATGAGCAGTTCTTC. Protein: CASSLELFHEQFF.

About this clone itself: One end of the junction fails to match germline, which may point to a read error. V gene TRBV6-1 combines with J gene TRBJ1-5; the D gene is possibly TRBD1 (5 bases). The CDR3 is 11 residues long. Per germline, CDR1 MNHNS and CDR2 SASEGT. The CDR3 sequence: CASSPRDSLNF. CDR3 nucleotide sequence: TGTGCCAGCAGTCCCCGGGACTCCTTGAATTTT.

This chain joins TRBV4-1 and TRBJ2-1, with 7 bases aligning to TRBD1. V lost 4 bases and J lost 7; bases outside the gene matches: 19. Per the germline V gene, CDR1 is MGHRA and CDR2 is YSYEKL. The length of the CDR3 is 18 residues. The CDR3 nucleotides read TGCGCCAGCAGCCGAAACACTAGACAGGGAGATTCGAGGAATGAGCAGTTCTTC. Translation: CASSRNTRQGDSRNEQFF.

CDR3 residues: CASSPRLAGRYEQYF. The CDR3 DNA follows: TGTGCCAGCAGCCCCAGACTAGCGGGAAGGTACGAGCAGTACTTC. V and J are TRBV7-2 and TRBJ2-7, with 11 bases that match TRBD2. Germline values: CDR1 SGHTA, CDR2 FQGNSA. V lost 5 bases to trimming and J lost 4 bases; unmatched junction nucleotides: 7. The CDR3 has 15 residues.

The chain links TRBV5-1 to TRBJ2-1, with 9 bases that match TRBD2. The trim removed 4 bases at V and 1 base at J, leaving 6 bases unmatched. The CDR3 has 16 amino acids. Germline V lookup: CDR1 SGHRS, CDR2 YFSETQ. The CDR3 loop reads CASSLTSGGSYNEQFF. In DNA form, the CDR3 reads TGCGCCAGCAGCCTGACTAGCGGCGGATCCTACAATGAGCAGTTCTTC.

The genes are TRBV2 and TRBJ1-5; 8 bases line up with TRBD1. The germline gives CDR1 SNHLY, CDR2 FYNNEI. The CDR3 extends over 14 amino acids. J lost 7 bases, V lost 6 bases, and 8 bases had no gene match. The CDR3 loop reads CASSKGQEGQPQHF. CDR3 in DNA: TGTGCCAGCAGCAAGGGACAGGAGGGGCAGCCCCAGCATTTT.

The rearrangement joins TRBV28 to TRBJ2-7; 9 nucleotides line up with TRBD1. The CDR3 has 14 amino acids. Germline-derived CDR1 and CDR2 are MDHEN and SYDVKM. J gave up 5 bases and V 4 bases, and 6 bases lay outside the gene matches. The CDR3 protein is CASSSWTGVHEQYF. The DNA of the CDR3 is TGTGCCAGCAGTTCCTGGACAGGGGTACACGAGCAGTACTTC.

The chain joins TRBV2 to TRBJ2-3, with no clear D. Trimming cost V 1 base and J 5 bases, with 13 bases left between them. CDR1 SNHLY and CDR2 FYNNEI come from the germline V gene. The CDR3 is 15 amino acids. For the CDR3, the DNA is TGTGCCAGCAGTGAAGTGACACCCTCGAGAGATACGCAGTATTTT. The encoded protein is CASSEVTPSRDTQYF.

This clone has at least ten counts. The CDR3 spells CASSVAERDTSTDTQYF. CDR3 DNA sequence: TGTGCCAGCAGCGTCGCGGAGCGGGATACTAGCACAGATACGCAGTATTTT. The chain combines TRBV9 with TRBJ2-3, with TRBD2 matching 7 bases. The CDR3 covers 17 residues. The V gene's germline CDR1 is SGDLS and CDR2 YYNGEE. V dropped 2 bases and J dropped 0; count of bases not matched to a gene: 9. Based on the CDR3 plus reference TRBV9 and TRBJ2-3, the full variable domain is DSGVTQTPKHLITATGQRVTLRCSPRSGDLSVYWYQQSLDQGLQFLIQYYNGEERAKGNILERFSAQQFPDLHSELNLSSLELGDSALYFCASSVAERDTSTDTQYFGPGTRLTVL.

This chain connects TRBV3-1 (or the pseudogene TRBV3-2) to TRBJ2-1, with D possibly being TRBD1 or TRBD2 (5 bases each). Germline assignment: CDR1 LGHDT and CDR2 YNNKEL (reference sequence). This CDR3 contains 16 residues. V lost 3 bases and J lost 2, with 14 bases in between. This chain's CDR3 is CASSHSRDRTYNEQFF. CDR3 nucleotides: TGTGCCAGCAGCCACTCGAGGGACCGGACCTACAATGAGCAGTTCTTC.

The chain combines TRBV7-9 with TRBJ2-5, with TRBD2 matching over 16 bases. This CDR3 is 18 amino acids long. The ends lost 5 bases at V and 1 base at J; junction bases unmatched: 7. Germline V gives CDR1 SEHNR, CDR2 FQNEAQ (reference sequence). CDR3 DNA: TGTGCCAGCAGCGATCCGGGACTAGCGGGAGGGTCCCAAGAGACCCAGTACTTC. Its protein is CASSDPGLAGGSQETQYF.

DNA of the CDR3: TGTGCCAGCAGTTTTGGGGGCGATGGCACTGAAGCTTTCTTT. Translated: CASSFGGDGTEAFF. This sequence joins TRBV28 and TRBJ1-1; TRBD1 might be the D (6 bases). This CDR3 has 14 residues. V was cut by 3 bases and J by 4 bases, with 12 bases left in between. Germline V gene data show CDR1 as MDHEN and CDR2 as SYDVKM.

This clone was found once. This sequence joins TRBV10-1 and TRBJ2-3; D tentatively reads TRBD1 or TRBD2 (6 bases each). V was trimmed by 2 bases and J by 8 bases, leaving 17 bases between them. The CDR3 is 15 amino acids. Germline CDR1 is WNHNN and CDR2 is SYGVQD (reference sequence). This CDR3 reads CASSERGTPASTQYF. Here the CDR3 DNA reads TGCGCCAGCAGTGAGAGGGGGACTCCAGCGAGTACGCAGTATTTT.